There are a few counts of the clone carrying this T cell receptor (beta chain). Antigen unknown. The sample carries other DNA sequences with the same CDR3. Germline V lookup: CDR1 SGDLS, CDR2 YYNGEE. The CDR3 sequence is 15 residues long. V lost 0 bases and J 4 bases, leaving 10 bases between the germline ends. Cyclophosphamide on days +3 and +4 followed busulfan-fludarabine conditioning and a marrow graft. This sample is part of a study of T cells after posttransplantation cyclophosphamide. Points from the study as a whole: TRB overlap between skin or GI tissue T cells and blood was limited. Donor CD8+ memory clones often dominated recipient blood repertoires at later times.

Profiled with immunoSEQ multiplex PCR; TCRdb holds only in-frame clones, not every one. The top ten hold around 7.7% of the sample, which has around 2,000 clones, around 71% seen once. The V and J genes are TRBV9 and TRBJ2-2, with a tentative D call TRBD2 (6 bases). Here the sequenced sample was PBMCs, taken around five weeks after a stem cell transplant with posttransplant cyclophosphamide. The receptor's source is a male patient aged 50 to 59 who received an allogeneic stem cell transplant from a related donor and was CMV-positive. Some T cells may be provided by the graft donor. CDR3 in amino acids: CASSVETGGTGELFF. CDR3 nucleotide sequence: TGTGCCAGCAGCGTAGAAACCGGGGGCACCGGGGAGCTGTTTTTT.